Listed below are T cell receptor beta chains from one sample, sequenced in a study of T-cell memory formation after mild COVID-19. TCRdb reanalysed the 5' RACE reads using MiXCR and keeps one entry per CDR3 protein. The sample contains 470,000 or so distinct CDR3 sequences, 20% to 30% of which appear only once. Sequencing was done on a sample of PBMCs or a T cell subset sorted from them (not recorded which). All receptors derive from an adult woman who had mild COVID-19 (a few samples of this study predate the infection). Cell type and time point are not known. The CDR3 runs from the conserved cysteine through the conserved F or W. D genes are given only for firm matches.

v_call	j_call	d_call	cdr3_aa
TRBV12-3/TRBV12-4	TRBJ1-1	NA	CASSFMGLHEAFF
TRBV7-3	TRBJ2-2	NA	CASSLGEAGELFF
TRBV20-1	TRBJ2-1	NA	CSARDGRNPYNEQFF
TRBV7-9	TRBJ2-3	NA	CASSSPGTQTSTDTQYF
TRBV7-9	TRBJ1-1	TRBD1	CASSFRDRETEAFF
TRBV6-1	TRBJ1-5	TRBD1	CASREQGGDNQPQHF
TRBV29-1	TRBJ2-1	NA	CSVEEDLPYNEQFF
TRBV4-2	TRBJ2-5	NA	CASSQGGPGETQYF
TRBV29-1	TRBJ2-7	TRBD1	CSVALPRGTVSYEQYF
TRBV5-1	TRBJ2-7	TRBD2	CASSLGGSTAYEQYF
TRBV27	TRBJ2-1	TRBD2	CASSFGTSGRSPGNEQFF
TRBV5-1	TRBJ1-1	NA	CASSDEENTEAFF
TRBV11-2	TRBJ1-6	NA	CASSLEDTNNSPLHF
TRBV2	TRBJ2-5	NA	CASSAWPRTVQETQYF
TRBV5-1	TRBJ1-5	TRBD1	CASSSGGSNQPQHF
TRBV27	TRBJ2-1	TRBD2	CASSDTSGSLFYNEQFF
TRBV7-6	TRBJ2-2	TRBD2	CASSFRGGADTGELFF
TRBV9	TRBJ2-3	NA	CASSPALGSADTQYF
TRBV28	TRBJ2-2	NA	CASSRAGAGELFF
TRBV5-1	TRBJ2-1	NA	CASTKRETGANNEQFF
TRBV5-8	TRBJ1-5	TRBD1	CASSPRTGINNQPQHF
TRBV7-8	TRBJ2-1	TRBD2	CASNSVTSGGWGEQFF
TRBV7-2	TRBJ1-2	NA	CASSIDRGYTF
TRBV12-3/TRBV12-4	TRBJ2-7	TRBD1	CASRRSASDRGIGQYF
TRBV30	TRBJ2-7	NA	CAWSVSGDEQYF
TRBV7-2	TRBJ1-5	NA	CASSLRDSGNQPQHF
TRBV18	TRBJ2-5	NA	CASSPSVQETQYF
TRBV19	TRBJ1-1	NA	CASSILQGNTEAFF